These 24 T cell receptor beta chains came from one sample sequenced in a study of shared clonotypes between healthy human individuals. Only in-frame clones appear in the TCRdb table, and some are missing; sequencing was by immunoSEQ multiplex PCR. The sample has roughly 500,000 clones, around 78% seen once. The sample was PBMCs. These receptors came from a woman between 40 and 55 years old in good health. Some clones in this sample may be carry-over from other donors' samples.

A word on this clone: This likely stems from a read error, as it lies one base from a far larger clone. The chain employs TRBV7-9 and TRBJ1-1; D not certain. CDR1 and CDR2 from the germline V gene are SEHNR and FQNEAQ (reference sequence). The CDR3 spans 12 residues. This CDR3 is CASSLMNTEAYF. The CDR3 nucleotides are TGTGCCAGCAGCTTAATGAACACTGAAGCTTACTTT.

The table lists this clone with many counts. The rearrangement uses TRBV10-3 and TRBJ1-3, with D uncertain. This CDR3 region has 15 residues. The ends were cut back, 0 bases at V and 0 bases at J, with 6 bases in the middle. The germline V gene has CDR1 ENHRY and CDR2 SYGVKD. Here the CDR3 DNA reads TGTGCCATCAGTGAGTCCGCGGACTCTGGAAACACCATATATTTT. Its protein is CAISESADSGNTIYF.

The chain employs TRBV7-9 and TRBJ1-2; no definite D call. The CDR3 sequence is 14 residues long. Germline CDR1 SEHNR, CDR2 FQNEAQ (reference sequence). Trimming cost V 1 base and J 4 bases, with 10 bases left between them. The CDR3 reads CASSLGSDAYGYTF. CDR3 DNA: TGTGCCAGCAGCTTAGGCTCGGACGCCTATGGCTACACCTTC.

Notes on this clone: Just one base apart from a much larger clone, this may be a read error. Without the conserved terminal phenylalanine or tryptophan, this CDR3 likely stems from a read error. The CDR3 sequence is CASRLPGQVNQPQHL. The CDR3 nucleotides read TGTGCCAGCCGGCTTCCGGGACAGGTCAATCAGCCCCAGCATCTT. The rearrangement links TRBV6-1 to TRBJ1-5; TRBD1 matches at 8 bases. Germline V gives CDR1 MNHNS, CDR2 SASEGT. CDR3 length: 15 amino acids. V lost 8 bases, J lost 3 bases, and 9 bases stayed unmatched.

V and J are TRBV2 and TRBJ2-7; TRBD2 aligns across 7 bases. Germline-derived CDR1 and CDR2 are SNHLY and FYNNEI. The CDR3 covers 13 residues. Trimming at V came to 8 bases and at J to 4 bases, leaving 8 bases not matched to a gene. This chain's CDR3 is CASHRGREYEQYF. For the CDR3, the DNA is TGTGCCAGCCACCGTGGGCGGGAGTACGAGCAGTACTTC.

The chain recombines TRBV30 with TRBJ2-3, with 11 bases aligning to TRBD2. CDR3 length: 13 amino acids. V lost 7 bases and J lost 5; bases outside the gene matches: 5. Germline CDR1 is GTSNPN and CDR2 is SVGIG (reference sequence). The CDR3 sequence: CAYSSGRRDTQYF. CDR3 nucleotides: TGTGCCTACTCTAGCGGGAGGAGAGATACGCAGTATTTT.

This rearrangement joins TRBV11-2 to TRBJ2-7; tentatively, D is TRBD2 (6 bases). V shed 1 base and J shed 1 base, with 14 bases lying between them. This CDR3 is built from 16 residues. Germline V gene sequence: CDR1 SGHAT, CDR2 FQNNGV. The DNA for the CDR3 is TGTGCCAGCAGCTTAGCTTCAAGGACTACGTCCTACGAGCAGTACTTC. It yields the protein CASSLASRTTSYEQYF. The full variable domain, with the rest looked up from reference TRBV11-2 and TRBJ2-7, is EAGVAQSPRYKIIEKRQSVAFWCNPISGHATLYWYQQILGQGPKLLIQFQNNGVVDDSQLPKDRFSAERLKGVDSTLKIQPAKLEDSAVYLCASSLASRTTSYEQYFGPGTRLTVT.

J is TRBJ1-1 and V is TRBV28, with a tentative D call TRBD1 (5 bases). This CDR3 comprises 13 residues. The V gene lost 3 bases and the J gene lost 2 bases, with 7 bases spanning the gap. Germline values: CDR1 MDHEN, CDR2 SYDVKM. CDR3 residues: CASSLGLNTEAFF. CDR3 nucleotide sequence: TGTGCCAGCAGTTTGGGACTAAACACTGAAGCTTTCTTT.

The rearrangement uses TRBV4-1 and TRBJ1-1; D unresolved. Trimming shortened V by 1 base and J by 0 bases, and 9 bases separated the two germline ends. Germline-derived CDR1 and CDR2 are MGHRA and YSYEKL. The CDR3 runs 15 residues. As DNA, the CDR3 is TGCGCCAGCAGCCAAGGTGTACTGTTGAACACTGAAGCTTTCTTT. Its protein is CASSQGVLLNTEAFF.

This clone was recorded a few times. The V and J genes are TRBV20-1 and TRBJ2-1; no clear D gene. Germline lookup yields CDR1 DFQATT and CDR2 SNEGSKA (reference sequence). V was shortened by 4 bases and J by 9 bases, with 10 bases between the two germline ends. This CDR3 has 11 amino acids. In nucleotides, the CDR3 is TGCAGTGCTAAAGTGGTGATTGAGCAGTTCTTC. Its translation is CSAKVVIEQFF.

The chain is built from TRBV7-9 and TRBJ2-2; possibly TRBD1 or TRBD2 for D (5 bases each). V dropped 5 bases and J dropped 4 bases, with 11 bases sitting between them. Germline CDR1 and CDR2: SEHNR and FQNEAQ (reference sequence). The CDR3 contains 14 residues. The CDR3 sequence: CASSPGRVTGELFF. DNA of the CDR3: TGTGCCAGCAGCCCGGGGCGAGTCACCGGGGAGCTGTTTTTT.

The chain couples TRBV7-9 to TRBJ2-1; maybe TRBD1 (6 bases). The length of the CDR3 is 14 residues. V lost 5 bases and J 4 bases, leaving 12 bases between the germline ends. The V gene's germline CDR1 is SEHNR and CDR2 FQNEAQ (reference sequence). The CDR3 DNA sequence: TGTGCCAGCAGCGTCCGGGACACTTACAATGAGCAGTTCTTC. Amino acids: CASSVRDTYNEQFF.

This rearrangement joins TRBV19 to TRBJ1-3; D remains unclear. Germline V lookup: CDR1 LNHDA, CDR2 SQIVND (reference sequence). V lost 3 bases and J lost 1, with 4 bases in between. The CDR3 loop spans 13 amino acids. Written as DNA, the CDR3 is TGTGCCAGTAGTATCGGGTCTGGAAACACCATATATTTT. This sequence encodes CASSIGSGNTIYF.

This rearrangement joins TRBV19 to TRBJ1-5; no definite D call. This CDR3 has 17 residues. Germline V CDR1 and CDR2: LNHDA, SQIVND (reference sequence). V was pared by 3 bases and J by 3 bases, with 18 bases between. This chain's CDR3 is CASSILISNSINQPQHF. CDR3 nucleotides: TGTGCCAGTAGTATTTTAATCTCGAACAGTATCAATCAGCCCCAGCATTTT.

Regarding this clone: Just one base apart from a much larger clone, this may be a read error. This chain connects TRBV30 to TRBJ2-3, with D perhaps TRBD1 (6 bases). CDR3 size: 14 residues. The germline V gene has CDR1 GTSNPN and CDR2 SVGIG (reference sequence). The CDR3 spells CSWMRGRSTDTQYF. CDR3 bases: TGTTCCTGGATGAGGGGGAGAAGCACAGATACGCAGTATTTT.

This clone was picked up a small number of times. The chain couples TRBV30 to TRBJ1-4; a possible D gene is TRBD1 (5 bases). The CDR3 loop spans 13 amino acids. V was pared by 0 bases and J by 10 bases, with 12 bases between. Looked up from germline, CDR1 is GTSNPN and CDR2 is SVGIG (reference sequence). The CDR3 nucleotides are TGTGCCTGGAGTGTGGGGGATTACGGAAAACTGTTTTTT. Translating gives CAWSVGDYGKLFF.

The rearrangement uses TRBV28 and TRBJ1-5; D perhaps matches TRBD1 (5 bases). Germline CDR1 and CDR2: MDHEN and SYDVKM. The CDR3 covers 14 residues. V shed 6 bases and J shed 3 bases, with 12 bases lying between them. The CDR3 sequence is CASSAPGDNQPQHF. CDR3 bases: TGTGCCAGCAGCGCCCCGGGGGACAATCAGCCCCAGCATTTT.

The chain has TRBV14 and TRBJ2-5; 12 bases are shared with TRBD2. With V trimmed by 4 bases and J by 0 bases, 9 bases remained unmatched. The CDR3 loop spans 18 amino acids. Per germline, CDR1 SGHDN and CDR2 FVKESK. The CDR3 spells CASSRASGRVSYQETQYF. In DNA, the CDR3 is TGTGCCAGCAGCCGCGCTAGCGGGAGGGTCTCGTACCAAGAGACCCAGTACTTC.

This rearrangement joins TRBV7-2 to TRBJ1-5, with 10 bases aligning to TRBD1. Germline-derived CDR1 and CDR2 are SGHTA and FQGNSA. This CDR3 is 14 amino acids long. Trimming removed 5 bases from V and 11 bases from J; junction bases left unmatched: 9. In nucleotides, the CDR3 is TGTGCCAGCAGCGACAGACAGGGGGCGAGGACCCAGCATTTT. This encodes CASSDRQGARTQHF.

The chain has TRBV12-5 and TRBJ2-1, with 12 positions matching TRBD2. The J segment lost 7 bases and the V segment lost 1 base, leaving 2 bases of the junction unmatched. Germline values: CDR1 LGHNT, CDR2 FRNRAP. The CDR3 has 15 amino acids. The CDR3 spells CASGLGLAGVNEQFF. In DNA form, the CDR3 reads TGTGCTAGTGGTTTGGGACTAGCGGGAGTTAATGAGCAGTTCTTC. Variable domain in full (rest from reference TRBV12-5 and TRBJ2-1): DARVTQTPRHKVTEMGQEVTMRCQPILGHNTVFWYRQTMMQGLELLAYFRNRAPLDDSGMPKDRFSAEMPDATLATLKIQPSEPRDSAVYFCASGLGLAGVNEQFFGPGTRLTVL.

The V gene is TRBV29-1, the J gene TRBJ1-1; D might be TRBD1 (5 bases). Trimming took off 6 bases at V and 4 bases at J, with 15 bases between the two ends. This CDR3 contains 13 residues. Germline loops: CDR1 SQVTM, CDR2 ANQGSEA. CDR3 sequence (DNA): TGCAGCGTCCGGCAGGGTACAAGCACTGAAGCTTTCTTT. Translating it yields CSVRQGTSTEAFF.

In its sample, this clone was seen many times. The chain recombines TRBV19 with TRBJ1-5; D possibly corresponds to TRBD1 (5 bases). The V and J ends lost 5 bases and 3 bases respectively, with 8 bases between them. Per germline, CDR1 LNHDA and CDR2 SQIVND (reference sequence). This CDR3 has 13 amino acids. CDR3 in amino acids: CASSAGPNQPQHF. The CDR3 DNA is TGTGCCAGTAGTGCAGGGCCCAATCAGCCCCAGCATTTT.

This clone has just a few counts. The chain joins TRBV27 to TRBJ1-1, with TRBD1 as a possible D gene (6 bases). The CDR3 consists of 15 residues. From germline, CDR1 is MNHEY and CDR2 SMNVEV (reference sequence). Trimming removed 2 bases at V and 1 base at J, with 11 bases between. The CDR3 nucleotides read TGTGCCAGCAGTTTAGGCGGGGGCCCGAACACTGAAGCTTTCTTT. Translating it yields CASSLGGGPNTEAFF.

Here the CDR3 DNA reads TGTGCCAGCAGAATTCTCCCCGCCCTCCTCAATGAGCAGTTCTTC. It yields the protein CASRILPALLNEQFF. The chain employs TRBV27 and TRBJ2-1; no definite D call. Looked up from germline, CDR1 is MNHEY and CDR2 is SMNVEV (reference sequence). Trimming shortened V by 6 bases and J by 6 bases, and 18 bases separated the two germline ends. The CDR3 is 15 amino acids.